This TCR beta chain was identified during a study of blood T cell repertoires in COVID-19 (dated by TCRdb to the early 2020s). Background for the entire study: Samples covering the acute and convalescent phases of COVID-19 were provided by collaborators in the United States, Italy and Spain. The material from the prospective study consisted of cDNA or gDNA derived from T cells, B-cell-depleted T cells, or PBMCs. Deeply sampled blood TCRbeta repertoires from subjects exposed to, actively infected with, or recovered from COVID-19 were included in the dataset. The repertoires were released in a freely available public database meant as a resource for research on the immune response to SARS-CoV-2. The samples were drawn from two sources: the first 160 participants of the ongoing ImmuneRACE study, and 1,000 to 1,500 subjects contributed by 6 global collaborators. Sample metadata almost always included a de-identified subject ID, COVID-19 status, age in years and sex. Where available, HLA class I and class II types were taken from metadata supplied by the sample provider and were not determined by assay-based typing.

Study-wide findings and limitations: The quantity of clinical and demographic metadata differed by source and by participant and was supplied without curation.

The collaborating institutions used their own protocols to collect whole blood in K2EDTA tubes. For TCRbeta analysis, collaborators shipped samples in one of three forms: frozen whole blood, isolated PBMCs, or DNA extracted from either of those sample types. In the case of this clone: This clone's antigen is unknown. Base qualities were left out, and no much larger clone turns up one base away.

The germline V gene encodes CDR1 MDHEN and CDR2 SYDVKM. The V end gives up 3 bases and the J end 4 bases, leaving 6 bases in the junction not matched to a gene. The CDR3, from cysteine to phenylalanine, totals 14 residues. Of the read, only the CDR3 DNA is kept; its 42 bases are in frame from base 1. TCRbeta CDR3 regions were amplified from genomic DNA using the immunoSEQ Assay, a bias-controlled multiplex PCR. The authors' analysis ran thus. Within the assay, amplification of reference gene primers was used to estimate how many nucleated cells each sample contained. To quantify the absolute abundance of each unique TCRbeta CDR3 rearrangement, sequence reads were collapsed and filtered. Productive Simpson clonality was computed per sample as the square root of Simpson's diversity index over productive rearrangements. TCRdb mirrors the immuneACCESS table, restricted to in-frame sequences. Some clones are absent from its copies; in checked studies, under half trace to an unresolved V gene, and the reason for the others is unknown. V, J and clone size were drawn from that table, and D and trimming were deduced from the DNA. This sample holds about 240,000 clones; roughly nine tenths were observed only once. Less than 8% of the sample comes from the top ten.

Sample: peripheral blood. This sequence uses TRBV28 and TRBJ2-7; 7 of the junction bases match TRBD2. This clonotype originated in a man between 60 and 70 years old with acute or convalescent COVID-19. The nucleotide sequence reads TGTGCCAGCAGTTTCGGGGGGATAAGATACGAGCAGTACTTC. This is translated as CASSFGGIRYEQYF.